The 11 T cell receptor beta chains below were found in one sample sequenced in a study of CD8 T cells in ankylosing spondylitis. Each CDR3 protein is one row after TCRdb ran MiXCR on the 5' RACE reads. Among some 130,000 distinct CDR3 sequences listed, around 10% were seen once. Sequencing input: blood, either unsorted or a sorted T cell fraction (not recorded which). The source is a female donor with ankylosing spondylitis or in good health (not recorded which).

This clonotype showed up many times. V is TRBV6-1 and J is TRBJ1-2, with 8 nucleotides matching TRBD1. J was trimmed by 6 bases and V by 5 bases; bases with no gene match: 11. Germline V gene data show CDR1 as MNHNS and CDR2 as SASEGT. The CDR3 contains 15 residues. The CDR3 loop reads CASSPNYDRGHGYTF. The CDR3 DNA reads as TGTGCCAGCAGTCCTAACTACGACAGGGGCCATGGCTACACCTTC.

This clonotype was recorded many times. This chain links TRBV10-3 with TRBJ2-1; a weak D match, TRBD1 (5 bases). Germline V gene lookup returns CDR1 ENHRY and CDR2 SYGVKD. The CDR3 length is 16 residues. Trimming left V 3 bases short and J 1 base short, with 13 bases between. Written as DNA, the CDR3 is TGTGCCATCAGTGACAGGGCAGGCCCTTCCTACAATGAGCAGTTCTTC. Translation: CAISDRAGPSYNEQFF.

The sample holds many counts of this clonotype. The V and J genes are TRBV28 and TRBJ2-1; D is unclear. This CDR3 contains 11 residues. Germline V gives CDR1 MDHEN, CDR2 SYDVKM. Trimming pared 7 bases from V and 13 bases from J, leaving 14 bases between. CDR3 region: CASIYGTIQFF. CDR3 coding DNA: TGTGCCAGCATCTACGGAACGATCCAGTTCTTC. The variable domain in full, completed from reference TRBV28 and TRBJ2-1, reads DVKVTQSSRYLVKRTGEKVFLECVQDMDHENMFWYRQDPGLGLRLIYFSYDVKMKEKGDIPEGYSVSREKKERFSLILESASTNQTSMYLCASIYGTIQFFGPGTRLTVL.

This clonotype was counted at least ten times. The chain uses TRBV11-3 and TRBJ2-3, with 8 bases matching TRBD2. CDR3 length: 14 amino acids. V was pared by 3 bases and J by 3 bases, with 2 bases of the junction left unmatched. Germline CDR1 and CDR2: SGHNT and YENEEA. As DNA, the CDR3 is TGTGCCAGCAGCTTCCAGCGGGGGACAGATACGCAGTATTTT. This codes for CASSFQRGTDTQYF.

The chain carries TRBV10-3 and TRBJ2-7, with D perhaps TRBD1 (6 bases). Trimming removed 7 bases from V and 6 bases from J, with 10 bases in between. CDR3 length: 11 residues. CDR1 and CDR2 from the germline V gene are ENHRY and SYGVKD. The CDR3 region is CAIKDSREQYF. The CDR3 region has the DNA TGTGCCATCAAGGACAGCCGCGAGCAGTACTTC.

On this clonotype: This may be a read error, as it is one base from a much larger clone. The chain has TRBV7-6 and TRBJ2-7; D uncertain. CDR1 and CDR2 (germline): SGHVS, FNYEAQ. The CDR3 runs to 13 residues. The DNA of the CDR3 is TGTACCAGCAGCGTCGCCATAGCCTACGAGCAGTACTTC. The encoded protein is CTSSVAIAYEQYF.

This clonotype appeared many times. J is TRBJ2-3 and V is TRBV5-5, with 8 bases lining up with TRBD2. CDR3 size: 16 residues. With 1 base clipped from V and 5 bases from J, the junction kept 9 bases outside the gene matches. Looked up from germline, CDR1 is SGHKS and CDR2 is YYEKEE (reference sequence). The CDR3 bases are TGTGCCAGCAGCTTGTCTCTCGCGGGAGGTGAAGATACGCAGTATTTT. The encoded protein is CASSLSLAGGEDTQYF.

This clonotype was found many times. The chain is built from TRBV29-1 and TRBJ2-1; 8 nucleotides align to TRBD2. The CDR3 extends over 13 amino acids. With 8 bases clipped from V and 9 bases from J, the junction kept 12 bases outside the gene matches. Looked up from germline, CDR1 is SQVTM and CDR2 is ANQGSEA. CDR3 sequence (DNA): TGCAGCCCGATCGGGGGGGTGGGGACTGAGCAGTTCTTC. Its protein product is CSPIGGVGTEQFF.

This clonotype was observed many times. CDR3 sequence: CASSLEFYGYTF. In DNA form, the CDR3 reads TGTGCCAGCAGCTTGGAATTCTATGGCTACACCTTC. The chain has TRBV7-2 and TRBJ1-2; D is ambiguous. V was cut by 3 bases and J by 4 bases, with 6 bases left in between. The CDR3 totals 12 residues. CDR1 and CDR2 from the germline V gene are SGHTA and FQGNSA.

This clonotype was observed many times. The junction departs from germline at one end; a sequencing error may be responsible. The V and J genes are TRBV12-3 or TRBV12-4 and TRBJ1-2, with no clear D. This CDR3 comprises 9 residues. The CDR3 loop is CASSPTPYF. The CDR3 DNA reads TGTGCCAGCAGCCCAACACCTTACTTC.

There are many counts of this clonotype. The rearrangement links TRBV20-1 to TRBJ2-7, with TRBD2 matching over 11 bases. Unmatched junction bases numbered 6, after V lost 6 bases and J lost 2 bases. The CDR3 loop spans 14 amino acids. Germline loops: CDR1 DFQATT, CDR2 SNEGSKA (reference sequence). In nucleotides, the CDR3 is TGCAGTGCGGCCGGGACTAGCGGTCCCTACGAGCAGTACTTC. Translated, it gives CSAAGTSGPYEQYF.